These T cell receptor beta chains were read from a single sample in a study of vaccination effects on CD4 cells after COVID-19. Data came from immunoSEQ multiplex PCR; TCRdb stores just in-frame clones and leaves some out. This sample yields about 20,000 clones, of which around 74% are seen a single time; roughly two fifths belongs to the top ten. No antigen has been assigned to these receptors. The sample in question was CD4+ T cells from PBMCs cultured with a peptide pool, obtained before COVID-19 vaccination. The receptors derive from a human donor who had a prior SARS-CoV-2 infection. The CDR3 runs from the conserved cysteine through the conserved F or W. D genes are given only for firm matches. Size is omitted from some rows. Given values are once, few, many or a class for expanded clones.

v_gene	abundance	j_gene	d_gene	CDR3nt	CDR3aa
TRBV5-1	-	TRBJ2-5	TRBD1	TGCGCCAGCAGTGAACAGGGGGCCGAGACCCAGTACTTC	CASSEQGAETQYF
TRBV6-1	once	TRBJ2-7	-	TGTGCCAGCAGTGAATTAGTCTACGAGCAGTACTTC	CASSELVYEQYF
TRBV5-1	few	TRBJ2-7	-	TGCGCCAGCAGCCAAGGACGTCCATCGGGCGAGCAGTACTTC	CASSQGRPSGEQYF
TRBV30	-	TRBJ1-4	-	TGTGCCTGGAATTGGCAGGGCGGCGAAAAACTGTTTTTT	CAWNWQGGEKLFF
TRBV24-1	-	TRBJ2-1	-	TGTGCCACCAGTGACCCCGGGACTCGCAACAATGAGCAGTTCTTC	CATSDPGTRNNEQFF
TRBV9	once	TRBJ1-2	TRBD1	TGTGCCAGCAGCGCCTCATCCCTAGGAGAGGGGGCCTACTATGGCTACACCTTC	CASSASSLGEGAYYGYTF
TRBV6-1	-	TRBJ1-4	TRBD1	TGTGCCAGCAGTGAAACAACAGGGGTTTGGGAAAAACTGTTTTTT	CASSETTGVWEKLFF
TRBV2	-	TRBJ1-1	TRBD1	TGTGCCAGCAGTCGCCGGGGGGGACAGACTGAAGCTTTCTTT	CASSRRGGQTEAFF
TRBV5-1	-	TRBJ2-5	TRBD1	TGCGCCAGCAGCTATCAGGGGGCCCCGGAGACCCAGTACTTC	CASSYQGAPETQYF
TRBV6-5	-	TRBJ1-3	-	TGTGCCAGCAGTTACTCGGCGGTGACTGGAAACACCATATATTTT	CASSYSAVTGNTIYF
TRBV4-2	few	TRBJ1-2	-	TGTGCCAGCAGCCAAGATGGGGTGTCCTATGGCTACACCTTC	CASSQDGVSYGYTF
TRBV7-3	-	TRBJ2-5	-	TGTGCCAGCAGCTTGTTCCAGGGGGGGCCTTTGTACTTC	CASSLFQGGPLYF
TRBV3-1/TRBV3-2	-	TRBJ1-1	-	TGTGCCAGCAGCCAAGCAGGGGTGAACACTGAAGCTTTCTTT	CASSQAGVNTEAFF
TRBV11-2	-	TRBJ2-1	-	TGTGCCAGCAGCTTAGATTCAGGGAGCATGGACAATGAGCAGTTCTTC	CASSLDSGSMDNEQFF
TRBV11-3	-	TRBJ2-7	TRBD1	TGTGCCAGCAGCTTTCAACTCGGGACAGGGGGCGAGCAGTACTTC	CASSFQLGTGGEQYF
TRBV5-4	-	TRBJ2-1	-	TGTGCCAGCAGCTTGGTGGGGGAACAGGGCAATGAGCAGTTCTTC	CASSLVGEQGNEQFF
TRBV5-1	-	TRBJ2-7	-	TGCGCCAGCAGCTGGCAGGGGGGAGTCGAGCAGTACTTC	CASSWQGGVEQYF
TRBV7-8	-	TRBJ2-7	-	TGTGCCAGCATATCACTCGGCTCCTACGAGCAGTACTTC	CASISLGSYEQYF
TRBV6-4	-	TRBJ2-3	TRBD2	TGTGCCAGCAGTGACTCGTCTAGCGGGGGGGAAGTTACGCAGTATTTT	CASSDSSSGGEVTQYF
TRBV10-3	-	TRBJ2-2	-	TGTGCCATCAGTGATGCGAGGACTATCACCTCGGGCACCGGGGAGCTGTTTTTT	CAISDARTITSGTGELFF
TRBV7-3	-	TRBJ2-2	TRBD2	TGTGCCAGCAGCTTAATAGGACTAGCGAACACCGGGGAGCTGTTTTTT	CASSLIGLANTGELFF
TRBV7-6	-	TRBJ2-7	TRBD1	TGTGCCAGCAGCCGCGGCGGGACAGGGGCCTACGAGCAGTACTTC	CASSRGGTGAYEQYF
TRBV19	-	TRBJ1-3	-	TGTGCCAGTAAACTGGATCATTCTGGAAACACCATATATTTT	CASKLDHSGNTIYF
TRBV4-1	-	TRBJ2-3	TRBD2	TGCGCCAGCAGCCAAGCCCAGCAGGGAGGGACAGATACGCAGTATTTT	CASSQAQQGGTDTQYF